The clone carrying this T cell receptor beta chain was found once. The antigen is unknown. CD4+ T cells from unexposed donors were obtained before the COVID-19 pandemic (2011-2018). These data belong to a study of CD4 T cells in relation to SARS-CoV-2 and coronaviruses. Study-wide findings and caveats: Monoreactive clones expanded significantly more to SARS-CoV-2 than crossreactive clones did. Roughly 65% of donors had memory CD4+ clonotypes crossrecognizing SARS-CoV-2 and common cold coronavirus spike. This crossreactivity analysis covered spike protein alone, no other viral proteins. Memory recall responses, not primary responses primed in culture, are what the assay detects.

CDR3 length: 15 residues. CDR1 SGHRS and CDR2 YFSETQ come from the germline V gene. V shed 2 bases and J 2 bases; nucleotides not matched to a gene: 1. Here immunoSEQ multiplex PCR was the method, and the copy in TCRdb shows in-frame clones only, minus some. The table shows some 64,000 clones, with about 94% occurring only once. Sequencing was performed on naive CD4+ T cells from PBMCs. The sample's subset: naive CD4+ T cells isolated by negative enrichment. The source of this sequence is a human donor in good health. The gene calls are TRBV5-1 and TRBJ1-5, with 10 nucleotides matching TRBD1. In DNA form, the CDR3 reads TGCGCCAGCAGCTTCGGGACAGGGGGCAATCAGCCCCAGCATTTT. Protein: CASSFGTGGNQPQHF.